What follows describes a single T cell receptor (beta chain). TCRdb re-analysed the 5' RACE reads in MiXCR, keeping a single row per CDR3 protein. The data hold around 300,000 distinct CDR3 sequences, with about 15% observed a single time. This entry comes from a study of CD8 T cells in ankylosing spondylitis. Trimming removed 6 bases at V and 4 bases at J, with 17 bases between. CDR1 and CDR2 (germline): SGHTA, FQGNSA. The CDR3 is made up of 15 amino acids. V usage is TRBV7-2 and J usage is TRBJ2-3, with D possibly being TRBD2 (5 bases). The origin of this receptor is a male donor with ankylosing spondylitis or in good health (not recorded which). Sequencing was performed on blood, either unsorted or a sorted T cell fraction (not recorded which). The CDR3 sequence: CASSLAGVSSDTQYF. CDR3 in DNA: TGTGCCAGCAGTCTAGCCGGGGTTTCGTCAGATACGCAGTATTTT.